This T cell receptor beta chain derives from a study of metastatic and nonmetastatic thyroid tumors. Across the whole study: Repertoires from malignant and benign thyroid patients were compared across blood and tumor or nodule tissue. Whole-study results and caveats: TCR beta diversity was reportedly significantly higher in malignant thyroid tumors than benign nodules, in blood and tumor.

Each patient went into thyroid surgery without having received any treatment. This clone was counted many times. Its antigen remains unidentified. In the original workflow: The study took CDR3 differences across clinicopathological groups and made a distant-metastasis classifier for papillary thyroid cancer from them. TCRdb re-called the PCR reads with MiXCR. The V and J calls here are based on TCRdb, not the publication. Of roughly 55,000 clones in the sample, around 15% were seen once. The CDR3 runs 13 residues. V shed 5 bases, J shed 7 bases, and the junction held 3 bases outside the gene matches. Germline V gives CDR1 WSHSY, CDR2 SAAADI.

J is TRBJ1-4 and V is TRBV10-2, with TRBD1 matching 8 bases. The clonotype comes from a male donor with papillary thyroid cancer or a benign thyroid nodule (not recorded which). Some clones in this sample may be carry-over from other donors' samples. The specimen was blood. CDR3 amino acids: CASSTGQGEKLFF. The CDR3 DNA is TGCGCCAGCAGTACCGGACAGGGTGAAAAACTGTTTTTT.